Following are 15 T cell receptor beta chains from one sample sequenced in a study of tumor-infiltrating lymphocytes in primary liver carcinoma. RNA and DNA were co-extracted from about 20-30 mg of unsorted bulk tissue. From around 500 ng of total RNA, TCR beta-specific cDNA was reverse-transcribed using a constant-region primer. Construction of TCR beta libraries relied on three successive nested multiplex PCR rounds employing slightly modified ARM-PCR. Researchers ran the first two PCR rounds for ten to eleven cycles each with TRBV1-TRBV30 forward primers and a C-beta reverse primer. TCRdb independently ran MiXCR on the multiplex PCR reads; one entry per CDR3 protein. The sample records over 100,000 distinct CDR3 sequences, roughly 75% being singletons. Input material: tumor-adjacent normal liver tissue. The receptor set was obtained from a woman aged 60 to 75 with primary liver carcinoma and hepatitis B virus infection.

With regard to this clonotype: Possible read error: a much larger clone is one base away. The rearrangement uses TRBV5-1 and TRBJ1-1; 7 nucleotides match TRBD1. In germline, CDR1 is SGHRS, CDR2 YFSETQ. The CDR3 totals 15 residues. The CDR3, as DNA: TGCGCCAGCAGCTTGGCTACAGGGGCGCGTACTGGAGCTTTCTTT. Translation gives CASSLATGARTGAFF.

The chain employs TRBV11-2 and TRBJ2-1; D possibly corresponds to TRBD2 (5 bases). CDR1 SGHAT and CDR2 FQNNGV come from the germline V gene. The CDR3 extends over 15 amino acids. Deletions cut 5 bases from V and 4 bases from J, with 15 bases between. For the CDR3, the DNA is TGTGCCAGCAGCCCACTAGGGCCGGGATACAATGAGCAGTTCTTC. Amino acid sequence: CASSPLGPGYNEQFF.

The CDR3 here is CASSLGISGSSGELFF. DNA for the CDR3: TGCGCCAGCAGCCTCGGAATTAGCGGGAGCTCCGGGGAGCTGTTTTTT. The V and J genes are TRBV4-1 and TRBJ2-2, with 9 nucleotides matching TRBD2. J was trimmed by 6 bases and V by 4 bases; bases with no gene match: 9. The CDR3 runs 16 residues. CDR1 MGHRA and CDR2 YSYEKL come from the germline V gene.

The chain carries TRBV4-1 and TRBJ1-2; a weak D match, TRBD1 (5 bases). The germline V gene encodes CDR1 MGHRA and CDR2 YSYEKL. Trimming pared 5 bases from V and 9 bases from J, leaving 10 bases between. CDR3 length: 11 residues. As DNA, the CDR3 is TGCGCCAGCAGCGACAGCAATAGCTACACCTTC. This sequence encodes CASSDSNSYTF.

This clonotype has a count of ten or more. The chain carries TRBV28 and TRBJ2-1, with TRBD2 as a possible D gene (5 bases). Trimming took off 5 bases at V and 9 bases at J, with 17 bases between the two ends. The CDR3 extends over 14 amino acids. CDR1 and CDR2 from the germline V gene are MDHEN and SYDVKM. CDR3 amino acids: CASSRLQRGSEQFF. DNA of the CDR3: TGTGCCAGCAGTCGCCTCCAGCGAGGGAGTGAGCAGTTCTTC.

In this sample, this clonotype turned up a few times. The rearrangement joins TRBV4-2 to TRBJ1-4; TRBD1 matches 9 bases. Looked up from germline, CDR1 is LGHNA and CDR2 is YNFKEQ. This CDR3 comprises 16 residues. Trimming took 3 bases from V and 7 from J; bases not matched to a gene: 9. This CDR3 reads CASSQAQGASCEKLFF. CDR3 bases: TGTGCCAGCAGCCAGGCACAGGGGGCTTCTTGTGAAAAACTGTTTTTT.

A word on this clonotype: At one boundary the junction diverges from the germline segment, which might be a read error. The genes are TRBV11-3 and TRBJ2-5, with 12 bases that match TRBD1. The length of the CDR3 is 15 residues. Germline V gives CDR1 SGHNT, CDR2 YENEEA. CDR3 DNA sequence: TGTTGCAGCAGCCCCGGGACAGGGGGCATGGAGACCCAGTGCTTC. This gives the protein CCSSPGTGGMETQCF.

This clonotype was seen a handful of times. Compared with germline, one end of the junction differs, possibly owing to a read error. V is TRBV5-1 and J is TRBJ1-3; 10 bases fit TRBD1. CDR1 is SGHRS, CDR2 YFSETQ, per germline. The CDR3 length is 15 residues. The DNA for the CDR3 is TGCGCCAGCGGCTTGGGGACAGGGGCTGGAAACACCATATATTTT. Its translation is CASGLGTGAGNTIYF.

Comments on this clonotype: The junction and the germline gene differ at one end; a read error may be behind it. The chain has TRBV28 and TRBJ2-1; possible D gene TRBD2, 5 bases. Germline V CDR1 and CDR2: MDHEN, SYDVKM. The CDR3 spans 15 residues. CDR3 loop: CASNQADLSFNEQFF. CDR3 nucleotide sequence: TGTGCCAGCAATCAAGCGGACCTCTCCTTCAATGAGCAGTTCTTC.

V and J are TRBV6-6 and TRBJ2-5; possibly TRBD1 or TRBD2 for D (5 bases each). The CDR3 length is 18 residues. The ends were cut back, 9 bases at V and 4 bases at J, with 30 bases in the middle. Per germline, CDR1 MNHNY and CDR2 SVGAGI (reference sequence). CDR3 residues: CASNEFYRRGEHAETQYF. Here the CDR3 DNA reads TGTGCCAGTAATGAATTTTATCGAAGAGGGGAGCACGCAGAGACCCAGTACTTC.

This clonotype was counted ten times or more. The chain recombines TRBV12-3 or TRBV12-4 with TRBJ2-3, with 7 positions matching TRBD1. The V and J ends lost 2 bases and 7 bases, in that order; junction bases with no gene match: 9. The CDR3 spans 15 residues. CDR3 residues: CASSLRGQGVYTQYF. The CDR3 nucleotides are TGTGCCAGCAGTTTAAGGGGGCAGGGGGTGTATACGCAGTATTTT.

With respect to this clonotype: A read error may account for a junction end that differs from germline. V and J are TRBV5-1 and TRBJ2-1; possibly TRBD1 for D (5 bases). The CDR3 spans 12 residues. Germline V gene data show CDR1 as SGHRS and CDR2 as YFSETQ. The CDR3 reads CASNGEDTGQFF. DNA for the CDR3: TGCGCAAGCAACGGTGAGGACACGGGGCAGTTCTTC.

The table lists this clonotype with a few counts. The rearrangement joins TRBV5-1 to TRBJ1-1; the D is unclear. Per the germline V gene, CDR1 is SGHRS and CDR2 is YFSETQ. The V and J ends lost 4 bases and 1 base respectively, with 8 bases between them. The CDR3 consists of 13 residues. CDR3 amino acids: CASSPAGNTEAFF. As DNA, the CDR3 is TGCGCCAGCAGCCCGGCGGGGAACACTGAAGCTTTCTTT.

The DNA for the CDR3 is TGTGCCAGCAGCTTCGGACTTGGGCGGGGGGACACTGAAGCTTTCTTT. The encoded protein is CASSFGLGRGDTEAFF. The chain employs TRBV5-4 and TRBJ1-1; maybe TRBD1 (5 bases). The CDR3 consists of 16 residues. Per germline, CDR1 SGHNT and CDR2 YYREEE (reference sequence). Trimming took off 2 bases at V and 3 bases at J, with 17 bases between the two ends.

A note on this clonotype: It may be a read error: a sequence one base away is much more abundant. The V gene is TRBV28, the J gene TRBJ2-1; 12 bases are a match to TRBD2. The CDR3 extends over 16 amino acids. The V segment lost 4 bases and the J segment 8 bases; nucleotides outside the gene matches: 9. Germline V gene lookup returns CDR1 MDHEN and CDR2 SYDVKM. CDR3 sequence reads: CASSSSGLAGHDEQFF. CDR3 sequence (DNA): TGTGCCAGCAGTTCATCGGGACTAGCGGGCCACGATGAGCAGTTCTTC.